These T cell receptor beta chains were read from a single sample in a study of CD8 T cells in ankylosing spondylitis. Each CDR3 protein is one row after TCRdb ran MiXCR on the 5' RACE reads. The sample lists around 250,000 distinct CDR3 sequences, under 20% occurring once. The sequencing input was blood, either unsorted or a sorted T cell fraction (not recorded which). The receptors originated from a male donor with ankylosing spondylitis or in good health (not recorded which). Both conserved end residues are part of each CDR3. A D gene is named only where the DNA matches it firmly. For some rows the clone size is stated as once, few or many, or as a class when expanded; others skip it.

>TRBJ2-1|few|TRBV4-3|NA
CASSLRGSDEQFF
TGCGCCAGCAGCCTTAGAGGGTCGGATGAGCAGTTCTTC
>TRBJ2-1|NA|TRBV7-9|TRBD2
CASSAPGAGVHNEQFF
TGTGCCAGCAGCGCCCCGGGAGCGGGAGTCCACAATGAGCAGTTCTTC
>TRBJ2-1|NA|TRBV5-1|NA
CASSTQGGEQFF
TGCGCCAGCAGCACCCAGGGTGGGGAGCAGTTCTTC
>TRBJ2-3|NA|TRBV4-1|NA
CASSQDSGTDTQYF
TGCGCCAGCAGCCAAGATAGCGGCACAGATACGCAGTATTTT
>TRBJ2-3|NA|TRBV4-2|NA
CASSQERAAVDTQYF
TGTGCCAGCAGCCAGGAGAGGGCAGCGGTTGATACGCAGTATTTT
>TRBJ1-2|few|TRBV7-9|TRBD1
CASSHPRDRGTLDGYTF
TGTGCCAGCAGTCACCCTAGGGACAGGGGAACGTTGGATGGCTACACCTTC
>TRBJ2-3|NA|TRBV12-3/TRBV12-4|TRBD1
CASSATGTGTDTQYF
TGTGCCAGCAGTGCAACCGGGACAGGCACAGATACGCAGTATTTT
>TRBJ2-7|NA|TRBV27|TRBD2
CASSSPQRGDLEQYF
TGTGCCAGCAGTTCCCCACAGCGGGGAGATTTGGAGCAGTACTTC
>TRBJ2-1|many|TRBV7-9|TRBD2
CASRGTSGRGNEQFF
TGTGCCAGCAGGGGGACTAGCGGGAGGGGAAATGAGCAGTTCTTC
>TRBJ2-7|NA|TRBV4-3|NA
CASSQAVGYEQYF
TGCGCCAGCAGCCAAGCGGTCGGGTACGAGCAGTACTTC
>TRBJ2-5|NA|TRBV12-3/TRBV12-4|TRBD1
CASSNDRGNEILQETQYF
TGTGCCAGCAGCAACGACAGGGGAAACGAAATCTTACAAGAGACCCAGTACTTC
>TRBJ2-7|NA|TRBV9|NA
CASSVGRQATYEQYF
TGTGCCAGCAGCGTAGGAAGACAGGCCACCTACGAGCAGTACTTC
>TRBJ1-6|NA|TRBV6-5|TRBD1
CASSSGQGGSPLHF
TGTGCCAGCAGTTCGGGACAGGGAGGATCACCCCTCCACTTT
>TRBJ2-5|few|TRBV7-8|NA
CASSSWDFQETQYF
TGTGCCAGCAGCTCCTGGGACTTCCAAGAGACCCAGTACTTC
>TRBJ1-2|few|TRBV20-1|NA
CSARSRGAYGYTF
TGCAGTGCTAGATCACGGGGCGCATATGGCTACACCTTC
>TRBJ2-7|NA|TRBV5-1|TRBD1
CASSLSGQGEYEQYF
TGCGCCAGCAGCTTGTCCGGACAGGGGGAGTACGAGCAGTACTTC
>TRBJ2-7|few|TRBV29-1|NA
CSVEQASGQYF
TGCAGCGTTGAACAAGCGTCAGGGCAGTACTTC
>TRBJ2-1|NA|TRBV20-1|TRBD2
CCARDPLAGTYNNEQFF
TGCTGCGCTAGAGATCCACTAGCGGGTACTTATAACAATGAGCAGTTCTTC
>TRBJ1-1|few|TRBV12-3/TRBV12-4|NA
CASSPGTIRNTEAFF
TGTGCCAGCAGTCCCGGGACAATCCGGAACACTGAAGCTTTCTTT
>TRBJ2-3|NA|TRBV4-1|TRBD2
CASSQGISEGGRGDTQYF
TGCGCCAGCAGCCAAGGGATTTCGGAAGGCGGGAGAGGAGATACGCAGTATTTT
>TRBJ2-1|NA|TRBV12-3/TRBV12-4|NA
CASNWGHPSYNEQFF
TGTGCCAGCAATTGGGGGCACCCTTCCTACAATGAGCAGTTCTTC
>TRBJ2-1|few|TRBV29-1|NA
CSAEGGTAKRVSYNEQFF
TGCAGCGCCGAGGGGGGAACCGCCAAGCGGGTTTCCTACAATGAGCAGTTCTTC
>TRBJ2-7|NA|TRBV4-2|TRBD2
CASSQDLAGVNEQYF
TGTGCCAGCAGCCAAGACCTAGCGGGAGTGAACGAGCAGTACTTC
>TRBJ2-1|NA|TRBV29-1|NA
CSVENGTSYEQFF
TGCAGCGTTGAAAACGGGACCTCCTACGAGCAGTTCTTC
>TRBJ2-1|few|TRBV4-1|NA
CASSQEVDLWGNEQFF
TGCGCCAGCAGCCAAGAAGTTGACCTTTGGGGGAATGAGCAGTTCTTC
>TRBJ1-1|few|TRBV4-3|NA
CASSQQVGGFMNTEAFF
TGCGCCAGCAGCCAACAAGTTGGGGGGTTCATGAACACTGAAGCTTTCTTT
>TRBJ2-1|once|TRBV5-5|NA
CASRKTGHGSYNEQFF
TGTGCCAGCAGAAAGACGGGACACGGCTCCTACAATGAGCAGTTCTTC
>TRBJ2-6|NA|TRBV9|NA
CASSVEGDTRSGANVLTF
TGTGCCAGCAGCGTAGAGGGGGACACCCGGTCTGGGGCCAACGTCCTGACTTTC
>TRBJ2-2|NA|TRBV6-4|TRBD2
CASSPSSGSTGELFF
TGTGCCAGCAGCCCATCTAGCGGGAGCACCGGGGAGCTGTTTTTT
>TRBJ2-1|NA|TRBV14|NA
CASSQDRGWTYNEQFF
TGTGCCAGCAGCCAAGATCGGGGCTGGACCTACAATGAGCAGTTCTTC
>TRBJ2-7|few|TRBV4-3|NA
CASSQRDGAPYEQYF
TGCGCCAGCAGCCAGAGGGACGGAGCCCCCTACGAGCAGTACTTC
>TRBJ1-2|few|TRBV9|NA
CASSVGGGDYGYTF
TGTGCCAGCAGCGTAGGAGGGGGGGACTATGGCTACACCTTC